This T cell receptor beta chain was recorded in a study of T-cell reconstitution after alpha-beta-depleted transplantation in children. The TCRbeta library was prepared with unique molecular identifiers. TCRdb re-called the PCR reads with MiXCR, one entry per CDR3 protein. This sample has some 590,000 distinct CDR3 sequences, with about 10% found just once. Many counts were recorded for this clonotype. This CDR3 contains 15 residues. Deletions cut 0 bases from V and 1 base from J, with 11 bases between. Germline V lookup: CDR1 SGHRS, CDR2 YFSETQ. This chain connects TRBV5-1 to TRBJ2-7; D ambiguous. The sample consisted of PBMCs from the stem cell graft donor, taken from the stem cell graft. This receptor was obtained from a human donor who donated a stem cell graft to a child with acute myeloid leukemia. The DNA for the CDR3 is TGCGCCAGCAGCTTGGAGCCAGGCCCATCCTACGAGCAGTACTTC. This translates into CASSLEPGPSYEQYF. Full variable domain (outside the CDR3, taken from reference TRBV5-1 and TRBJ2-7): KAGVTQTPRYLIKTRGQQVTLSCSPISGHRSVSWYQQTPGQGLQFLFEYFSETQRNKGNFPGRFSGRQFSNSRSEMNVSTLELGDSALYLCASSLEPGPSYEQYFGPGTRLTVT.